The 20 T cell receptor beta chains given below trace back to one sample, sequenced in a study of CD8 T cells in ankylosing spondylitis. The study, taken as a whole, reports: One TCR beta motif, made up of eight or nine highly homologous variants, appeared characteristic of ankylosing spondylitis blood.

TCRdb reprocessed the 5' RACE reads via MiXCR and lists one record per CDR3 protein. There are around 430,000 distinct CDR3 sequences in the sample; over 15% occur only once, and 0.95% to 1.1% lies in the top ten. Their antigens remain unidentified. The sequencing input was blood, either unsorted or a sorted T cell fraction (not recorded which). The receptors shown here come from a male donor with ankylosing spondylitis.

V gene TRBV20-1 combines with J gene TRBJ2-5; a weak D match, TRBD1 (6 bases). CDR1 is DFQATT, CDR2 SNEGSKA, per germline (reference sequence). V was pared by 3 bases and J by 2 bases, with 13 bases between. CDR3 length: 14 amino acids. CDR3 nucleotide sequence: TGCAGTGCTAGCCGACAGGACCTACAAGAGACCCAGTACTTC. Amino acid sequence: CSASRQDLQETQYF.

This clonotype was detected a few times. The gene calls are TRBV12-3 or TRBV12-4 and TRBJ2-2, with D perhaps matching TRBD2 (5 bases). The CDR3 is 16 amino acids. V was cut by 7 bases and J by 1 base, with 16 bases left in between. In nucleotides, the CDR3 is TGTGCCAGCAAGGTAAAGCGGCCAATGAACACCGGGGAGCTGTTTTTT. It specifies CASKVKRPMNTGELFF.

This clonotype was picked up a small number of times. The V gene is TRBV29-1, the J gene TRBJ1-1; D is unresolved. V lost 2 bases to trimming and J lost 8 bases, with 21 bases between them. The CDR3 consists of 15 residues. Germline assignment: CDR1 SQVTM and CDR2 ANQGSEA. In DNA form, the CDR3 reads TGCAGCGTTGAATCGGGAAGGCGGAGTCTGGGGGAAGCTTTCTTT. Translation gives CSVESGRRSLGEAFF.

This clonotype was seen repeatedly, ten times or more. The V and J genes are TRBV7-2 and TRBJ2-1; D unclear. This CDR3 comprises 16 residues. In germline, CDR1 is SGHTA, CDR2 FQGNSA. Trimming pared 2 bases from V and 3 bases from J, leaving 14 bases between. CDR3 loop: CASSLSPSPHYNEQFF. The DNA for the CDR3 is TGTGCCAGCAGCTTATCCCCTAGTCCCCACTACAATGAGCAGTTCTTC. Looking up the rest from reference TRBV7-2 and TRBJ2-1 gives the full variable domain: GAGVSQSPSNKVTEKGKDVELRCDPISGHTALYWYRQSLGQGLEFLIYFQGNSAPDKSGLPSDRFSAERTGGSVSTLTIQRTQQEDSAVYLCASSLSPSPHYNEQFFGPGTRLTVL.

The sample holds a few counts of this clonotype. V gene TRBV28 combines with J gene TRBJ2-1; D possibly corresponds to TRBD1 (5 bases). The CDR3 contains 15 residues. Deletions cut 6 bases from V and 4 bases from J, with 16 bases between. Germline V gene lookup returns CDR1 MDHEN and CDR2 SYDVKM. CDR3 loop: CASRDPAKGYNEQFF. For the CDR3, the DNA is TGTGCCAGCAGGGACCCGGCCAAGGGGTACAATGAGCAGTTCTTC.

V gene TRBV14 combines with J gene TRBJ2-1; 7 bases are a match to TRBD1. In germline, CDR1 is SGHDN, CDR2 FVKESK. The CDR3 has 18 amino acids. V trimming: 4 bases; J trimming: 1 base; junction bases outside the gene matches: 13. The CDR3 spells CASSPRGKGARSYNEQFF. CDR3 DNA: TGTGCCAGCAGCCCCAGGGGGAAGGGGGCTCGATCCTACAATGAGCAGTTCTTC.

The CDR3 sequence is CASSLDGQGANYGYTF. DNA of the CDR3: TGCGCCAGCAGCTTAGATGGACAGGGAGCTAACTATGGCTACACCTTC. The gene calls are TRBV5-1 and TRBJ1-2, with TRBD1 identical over 8 bases. The CDR3 consists of 16 residues. CDR1 is SGHRS, CDR2 YFSETQ, per germline. Trimming cost V 2 bases and J 0 bases; bases outside gene matches: 6.

This clonotype has more than one count but fewer than ten. The J gene is TRBJ1-5, the V gene TRBV18, with TRBD1 matching over 8 bases. V was clipped by 0 bases and J by 5 bases; unmatched bases: 6. This CDR3 has 16 residues. The germline V gene has CDR1 KGHSH and CDR2 LQKENI. CDR3 loop: CASSPPGQALDQPQHF. DNA of the CDR3: TGTGCCAGCTCACCACCGGGACAGGCTTTGGATCAGCCCCAGCATTTT.

This clonotype appeared many times. V usage is TRBV25-1 and J usage is TRBJ2-7; TRBD1 might be the D (5 bases). The CDR3 is 14 amino acids. The V and J ends lost 3 bases and 4 bases respectively, with 13 bases between them. CDR1 is MGHDK and CDR2 is SYGVNS in the germline V gene. The CDR3 spells CASSDKGRGYEQYF. The CDR3 DNA is TGTGCCAGCAGTGATAAGGGAAGGGGATACGAGCAGTACTTC.

This clonotype was counted only a few times. This rearrangement joins TRBV5-1 to TRBJ1-5; D gene ambiguous. Germline-derived CDR1 and CDR2 are SGHRS and YFSETQ. This CDR3 region has 12 residues. V was shortened by 6 bases and J by 4 bases, with 8 bases between the two germline ends. CDR3 amino acids: CASTGANQPQHF. The CDR3 coding sequence is TGCGCCAGCACGGGAGCAAATCAGCCCCAGCATTTT.

This clonotype occurred a few times. This rearrangement joins TRBV29-1 to TRBJ1-1, with a tentative D call TRBD1 (5 bases). Germline CDR1 is SQVTM and CDR2 is ANQGSEA. The CDR3 extends over 13 amino acids. V dropped 5 bases and J dropped 4 bases, with 14 bases sitting between them. The CDR3 DNA reads as TGCAGCGTTAAGCAGGGAAGATCCACTGAAGCTTTCTTT. Translating gives CSVKQGRSTEAFF.

This clonotype was detected a few times. The chain uses TRBV15 and TRBJ2-7, with 9 bases fitting TRBD2. The CDR3 runs to 15 residues. Germline assignment: CDR1 LNHNV and CDR2 YYDKDF (reference sequence). The ends lost 0 bases at V and 5 bases at J; junction bases unmatched: 5. Here the CDR3 DNA reads TGTGCCACCAGCAGAGATGGGGCTAGCGGGGACGAGCAGTACTTC. This encodes CATSRDGASGDEQYF.

The chain is built from TRBV3-1 and TRBJ2-1; D unclear. The CDR3 totals 15 residues. V shed 3 bases and J shed 0 bases, with 9 bases lying between them. Per the germline V gene, CDR1 is LGHDT and CDR2 is YNNKEL (reference sequence). The CDR3, as DNA: TGTGCCAGCAGCCAGGAGATAAGCTCCTACAATGAGCAGTTCTTC. Translating it yields CASSQEISSYNEQFF.

This clonotype was observed at least ten times. V is TRBV4-3 and J is TRBJ1-5; D is unresolved. This CDR3 spans 15 amino acids. Trimming stripped 0 bases from V and 0 bases from J, with 6 bases between. Germline CDR1 and CDR2: LGHNA and YSLEER. The CDR3 loop is CASSQDYVSNQPQHF. In DNA, the CDR3 is TGCGCCAGCAGCCAAGATTACGTTAGCAATCAGCCCCAGCATTTT.

This clonotype has just a few counts. The chain carries TRBV2 and TRBJ1-2, with a possible D match to TRBD1 (6 bases). V was cut by 9 bases and J by 4 bases, with 18 bases left in between. Germline-derived CDR1 and CDR2 are SNHLY and FYNNEI. The length of the CDR3 is 14 residues. The CDR3 region has the DNA TGTGCCAGTCATCCGCTTGGCAGGGGCTATGGCTACACCTTC. Translated, it gives CASHPLGRGYGYTF.

The table lists this clonotype with many counts. The chain uses TRBV29-1 and TRBJ2-2; 7 nucleotides match TRBD1. Germline V lookup: CDR1 SQVTM, CDR2 ANQGSEA. The CDR3 is 13 amino acids. The CDR3 DNA sequence: TGCAGTGGCAAAACGACAGGGTCCGGGGAGCTGTTTTTT. Translating gives CSGKTTGSGELFF.

This clonotype was found a few times. The V and J genes are TRBV5-6 and TRBJ1-2; TRBD1 aligns across 8 bases. CDR3 length: 14 residues. The V gene's germline CDR1 is SGHDT and CDR2 YYEEEE. V shed 4 bases and J 5 bases; nucleotides not matched to a gene: 7. The CDR3 DNA is TGTGCCAGCAGCCGCAGGGGGCGCGTTTATGGCTACACCTTC. Translating gives CASSRRGRVYGYTF.

This clonotype has more than one count but fewer than ten. The rearrangement uses TRBV6-2 or TRBV6-3 and TRBJ1-5, with D possibly TRBD1 on 5 matching bases. Trimming left V 8 bases short and J 3 bases short, with 17 bases between. Germline V CDR1 and CDR2: MNHEY, SVGEGT. CDR3 length: 15 residues. The CDR3, as DNA: TGTGCCAGCCGTAGCGCAGGGACGTCCAATCAGCCCCAGCATTTT. Amino acid sequence: CASRSAGTSNQPQHF.

This clonotype was detected many times. The rearrangement uses TRBV20-1 and TRBJ2-7, with TRBD2 as a possible D gene (5 bases). Germline-derived CDR1 and CDR2 are DFQATT and SNEGSKA (reference sequence). V lost 0 bases and J 4 bases, leaving 7 bases between the germline ends. The CDR3 contains 12 residues. CDR3 bases: TGCAGTGCTAGAGATCGAGGGTACGAGCAGTACTTC. Translating gives CSARDRGYEQYF.

This chain connects TRBV7-9 to TRBJ1-6, with D hard to call. Trimming cost V 3 bases and J 10 bases, with 10 bases left between them. The V gene's germline CDR1 is SEHNR and CDR2 FQNEAQ (reference sequence). There are 13 residues in the CDR3. Written as DNA, the CDR3 is TGTGCCAGCAGCTTCGACACGGTCTCACCCCTCCACTTT. This codes for CASSFDTVSPLHF.